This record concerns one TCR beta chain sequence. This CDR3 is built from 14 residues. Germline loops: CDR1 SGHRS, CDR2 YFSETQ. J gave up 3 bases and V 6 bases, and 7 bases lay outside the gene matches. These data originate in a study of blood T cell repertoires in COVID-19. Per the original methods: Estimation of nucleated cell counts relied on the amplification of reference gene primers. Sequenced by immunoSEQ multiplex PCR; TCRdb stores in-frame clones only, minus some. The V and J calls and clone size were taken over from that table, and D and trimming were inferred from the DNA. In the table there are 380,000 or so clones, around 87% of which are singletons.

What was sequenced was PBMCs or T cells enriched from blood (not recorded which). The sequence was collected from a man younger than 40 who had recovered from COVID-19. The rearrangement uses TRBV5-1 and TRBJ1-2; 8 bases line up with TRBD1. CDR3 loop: CASKGQGQYYGYTF. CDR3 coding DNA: TGCGCCAGCAAAGGACAGGGCCAATACTATGGCTACACCTTC.